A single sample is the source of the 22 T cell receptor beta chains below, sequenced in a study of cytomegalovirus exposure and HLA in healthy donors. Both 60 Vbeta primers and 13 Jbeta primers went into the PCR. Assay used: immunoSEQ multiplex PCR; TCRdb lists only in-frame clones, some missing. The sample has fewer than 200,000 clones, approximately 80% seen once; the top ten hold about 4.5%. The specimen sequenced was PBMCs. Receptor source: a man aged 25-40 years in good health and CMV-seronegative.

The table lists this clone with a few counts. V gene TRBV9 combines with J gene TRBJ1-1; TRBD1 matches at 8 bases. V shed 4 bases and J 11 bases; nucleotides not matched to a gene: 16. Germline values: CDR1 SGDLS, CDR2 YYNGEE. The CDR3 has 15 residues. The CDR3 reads CASSPWTGSHCGAFF. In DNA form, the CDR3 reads TGTGCCAGCAGCCCTTGGACAGGGAGTCACTGTGGTGCTTTCTTT.

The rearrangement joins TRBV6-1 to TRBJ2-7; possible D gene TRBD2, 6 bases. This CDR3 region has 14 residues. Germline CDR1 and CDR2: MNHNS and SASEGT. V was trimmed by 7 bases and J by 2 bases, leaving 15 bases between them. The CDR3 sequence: CASTTDGGTYEQYF. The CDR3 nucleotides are TGTGCCAGCACGACCGACGGGGGAACCTACGAGCAGTACTTC.

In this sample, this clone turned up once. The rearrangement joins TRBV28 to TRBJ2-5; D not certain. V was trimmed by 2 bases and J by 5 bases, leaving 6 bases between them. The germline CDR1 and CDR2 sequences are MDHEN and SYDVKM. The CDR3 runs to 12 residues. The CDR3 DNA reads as TGTGCCAGCAGTTTACAGAGGGAGACCCAGTACTTC. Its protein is CASSLQRETQYF.

This chain's CDR3 is CASSPQGWNEQYF. The DNA of the CDR3 is TGCGCCAGCAGTCCCCAGGGGTGGAACGAGCAGTACTTC. The chain is built from TRBV5-1 and TRBJ2-7; a possible D gene is TRBD1 (6 bases). This CDR3 spans 13 amino acids. V was cut by 5 bases and J by 5 bases, with 14 bases left in between. Per germline, CDR1 SGHRS and CDR2 YFSETQ.

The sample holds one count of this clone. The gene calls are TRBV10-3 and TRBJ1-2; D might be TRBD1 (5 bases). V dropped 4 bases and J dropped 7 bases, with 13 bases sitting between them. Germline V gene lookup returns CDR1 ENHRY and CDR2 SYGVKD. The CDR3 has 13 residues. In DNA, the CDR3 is TGTGCCATCAGTGTATCGGGGGACTCTGGCTACACCTTC. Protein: CAISVSGDSGYTF.

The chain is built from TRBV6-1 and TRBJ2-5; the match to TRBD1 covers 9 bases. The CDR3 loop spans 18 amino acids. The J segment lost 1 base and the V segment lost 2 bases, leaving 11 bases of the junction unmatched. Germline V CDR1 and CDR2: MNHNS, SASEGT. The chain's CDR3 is CASSETGTGPWSQETQYF. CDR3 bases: TGTGCCAGCAGTGAAACAGGGACAGGGCCTTGGAGCCAAGAGACCCAGTACTTC.

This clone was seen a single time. The CDR3 loop reads CASSPWTGETQYF. Here the CDR3 DNA reads TGTGCCAGCAGCCCTTGGACAGGGGAGACCCAGTACTTC. The chain links TRBV5-5 to TRBJ2-5; 8 nucleotides match TRBD1. V dropped 4 bases and J dropped 5; count of bases not matched to a gene: 4. This CDR3 is 13 amino acids long. The germline CDR1 and CDR2 sequences are SGHKS and YYEKEE (reference sequence).

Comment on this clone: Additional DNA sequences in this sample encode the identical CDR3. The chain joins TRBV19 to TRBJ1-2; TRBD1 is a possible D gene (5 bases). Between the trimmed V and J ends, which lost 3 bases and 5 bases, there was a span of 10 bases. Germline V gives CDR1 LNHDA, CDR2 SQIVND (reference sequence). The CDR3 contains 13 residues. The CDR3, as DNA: TGTGCCAGTAGTATGGGGCAAGGGTATGGCTACACCTTC. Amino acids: CASSMGQGYGYTF.

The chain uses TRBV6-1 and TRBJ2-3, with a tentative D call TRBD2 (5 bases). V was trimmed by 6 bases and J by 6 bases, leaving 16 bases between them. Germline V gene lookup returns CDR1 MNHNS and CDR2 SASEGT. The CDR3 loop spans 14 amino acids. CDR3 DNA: TGTGCCAGCAGATTTAGGACTTCGTCTGATACGCAGTATTTT. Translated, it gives CASRFRTSSDTQYF.

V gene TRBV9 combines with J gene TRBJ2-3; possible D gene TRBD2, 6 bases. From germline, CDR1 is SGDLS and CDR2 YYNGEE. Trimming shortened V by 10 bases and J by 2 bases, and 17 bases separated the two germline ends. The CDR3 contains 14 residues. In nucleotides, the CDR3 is TGTGCCTCCCGGGAGACCCCCTCCACAGATACGCAGTATTTT. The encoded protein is CASRETPSTDTQYF.

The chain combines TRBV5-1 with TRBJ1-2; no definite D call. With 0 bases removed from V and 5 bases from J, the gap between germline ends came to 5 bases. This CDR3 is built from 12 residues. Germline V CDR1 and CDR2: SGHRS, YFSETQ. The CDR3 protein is CASSLDVYGYTF. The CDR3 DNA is TGCGCCAGCAGCTTGGATGTATATGGCTACACCTTC.

CDR3 loop: CASSLLRLAGGPNEQYF. CDR3 DNA sequence: TGTGCCAGCAGCTTACTTCGATTAGCGGGAGGGCCCAACGAGCAGTACTTC. The rearrangement links TRBV7-8 to TRBJ2-7; 11 nucleotides agree with TRBD2. The CDR3 loop spans 17 amino acids. Losses at the gene ends were 2 bases for V and 5 bases for J; bases not matched to a gene: 11. Germline lookup yields CDR1 SGHVS and CDR2 FQNEAQ.

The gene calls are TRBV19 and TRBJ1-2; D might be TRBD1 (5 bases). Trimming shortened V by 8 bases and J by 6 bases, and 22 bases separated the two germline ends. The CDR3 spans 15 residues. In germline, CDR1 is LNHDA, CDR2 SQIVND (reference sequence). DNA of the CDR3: TGTGCCAGTGGCGGGGGGTGGGACCCGACGGATGGCTACACCTTC. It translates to CASGGGWDPTDGYTF. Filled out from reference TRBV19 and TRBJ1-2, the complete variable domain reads DGGITQSPKYLFRKEGQNVTLSCEQNLNHDAMYWYRQDPGQGLRLIYYSQIVNDFQKGDIAEGYSVSREKKESFPLTVTSAQKNPTAFYLCASGGGWDPTDGYTFGSGTRLTVV.

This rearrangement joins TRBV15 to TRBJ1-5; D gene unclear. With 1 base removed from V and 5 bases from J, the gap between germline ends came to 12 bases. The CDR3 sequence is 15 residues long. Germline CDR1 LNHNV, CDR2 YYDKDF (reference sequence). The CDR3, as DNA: TGTGCCACCAGCAGAGTCCAGTCTCTCGATCAGCCCCAGCATTTT. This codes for CATSRVQSLDQPQHF. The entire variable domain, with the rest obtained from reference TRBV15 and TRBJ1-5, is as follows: DAMVIQNPRYQVTQFGKPVTLSCSQTLNHNVMYWYQQKSSQAPKLLFHYYDKDFNNEADTPDNFQSRRPNTSFCFLDIRSPGLGDTAMYLCATSRVQSLDQPQHFGDGTRLSIL.

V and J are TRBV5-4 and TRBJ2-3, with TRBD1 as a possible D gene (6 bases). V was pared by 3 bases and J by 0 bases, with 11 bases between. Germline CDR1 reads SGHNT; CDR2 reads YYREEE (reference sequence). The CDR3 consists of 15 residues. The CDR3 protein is CASSSLRGSTDTQYF. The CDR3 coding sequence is TGTGCCAGCAGCTCTTTGAGGGGGAGCACAGATACGCAGTATTTT. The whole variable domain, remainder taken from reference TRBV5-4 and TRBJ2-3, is ETGVTQSPTHLIKTRGQQVTLRCSSQSGHNTVSWYQQALGQGPQFIFQYYREEENGRGNFPPRFSGLQFPNYSSELNVNALELDDSALYLCASSSLRGSTDTQYFGPGTRLTVL.

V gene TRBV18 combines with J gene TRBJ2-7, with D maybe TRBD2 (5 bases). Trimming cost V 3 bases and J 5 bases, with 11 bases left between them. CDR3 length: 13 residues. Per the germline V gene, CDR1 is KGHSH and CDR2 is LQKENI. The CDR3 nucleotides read TGTGCCAGCTCACCGGGGAGTAGCGACGAGCAGTACTTC. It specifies CASSPGSSDEQYF. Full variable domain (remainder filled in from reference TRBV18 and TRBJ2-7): NAGVMQNPRHLVRRRGQEARLRCSPMKGHSHVYWYRQLPEEGLKFMVYLQKENIIDESGMPKERFSAEFPKEGPSILRIQQVVRGDSAAYFCASSPGSSDEQYFGPGTRLTVT.

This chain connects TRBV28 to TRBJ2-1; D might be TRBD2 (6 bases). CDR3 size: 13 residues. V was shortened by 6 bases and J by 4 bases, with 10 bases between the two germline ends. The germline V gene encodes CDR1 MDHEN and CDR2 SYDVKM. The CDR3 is CASSSGLYNEQFF. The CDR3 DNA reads TGTGCCAGCAGCTCGGGACTTTACAATGAGCAGTTCTTC.

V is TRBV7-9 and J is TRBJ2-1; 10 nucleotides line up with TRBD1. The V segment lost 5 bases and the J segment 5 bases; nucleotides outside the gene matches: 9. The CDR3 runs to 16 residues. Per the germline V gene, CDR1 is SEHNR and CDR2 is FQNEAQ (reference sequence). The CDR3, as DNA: TGTGCCAGCAGCGCCCCGACAGGGGGCAGCGACAATGAGCAGTTCTTC. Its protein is CASSAPTGGSDNEQFF.

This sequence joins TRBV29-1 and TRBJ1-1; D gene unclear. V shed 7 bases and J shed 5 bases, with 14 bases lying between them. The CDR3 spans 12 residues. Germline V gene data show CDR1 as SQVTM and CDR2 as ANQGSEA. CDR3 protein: CSGGEMRTEAFF. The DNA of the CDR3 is TGCAGCGGCGGGGAAATGAGGACTGAAGCTTTCTTT. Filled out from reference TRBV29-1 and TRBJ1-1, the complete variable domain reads SAVISQKPSRDICQRGTSLTIQCQVDSQVTMMFWYRQQPGQSLTLIATANQGSEATYESGFVIDKFPISRPNLTFSTLTVSNMSPEDSSIYLCSGGEMRTEAFFGQGTRLTVV.

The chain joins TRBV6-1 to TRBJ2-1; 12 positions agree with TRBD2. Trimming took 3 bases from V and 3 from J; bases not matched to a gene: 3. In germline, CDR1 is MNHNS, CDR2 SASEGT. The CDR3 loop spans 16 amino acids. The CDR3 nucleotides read TGTGCCAGCAGTGATCTAGCGGGAGGGCTCTACAATGAGCAGTTCTTC. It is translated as CASSDLAGGLYNEQFF.

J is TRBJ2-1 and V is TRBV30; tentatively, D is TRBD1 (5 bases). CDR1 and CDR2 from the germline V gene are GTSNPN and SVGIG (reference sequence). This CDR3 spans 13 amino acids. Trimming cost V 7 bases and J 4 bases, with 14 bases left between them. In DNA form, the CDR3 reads TGTGCCTTCGCAGGGTCAGGGTACAATGAGCAGTTCTTC. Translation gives CAFAGSGYNEQFF.

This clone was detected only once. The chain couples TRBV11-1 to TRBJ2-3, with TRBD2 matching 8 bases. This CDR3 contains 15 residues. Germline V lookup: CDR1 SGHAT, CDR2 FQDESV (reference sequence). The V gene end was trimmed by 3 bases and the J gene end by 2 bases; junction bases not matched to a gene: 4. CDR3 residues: CASSLQAGATDTQYF. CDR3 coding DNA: TGTGCCAGCAGCTTGCAAGCGGGGGCCACAGATACGCAGTATTTT. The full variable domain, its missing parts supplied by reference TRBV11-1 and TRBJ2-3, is EAEVAQSPRYKITEKSQAVAFWCDPISGHATLYWYRQILGQGPELLVQFQDESVVDDSQLPKDRFSAERLKGVDSTLKIQPAELGDSAMYLCASSLQAGATDTQYFGPGTRLTVL.